Below, 25 T cell receptor beta chains from the same sample are listed, as sequenced in a study of T cells in Graves' hyperthyroidism and ophthalmopathy. Amplification yielded TCR beta CDR3 regions, with RNA transcripts as the source. HTBI primers were the set used in a first-round RT-PCR of the TCR CDR3. TCRdb passed the multiplex PCR reads through MiXCR, listing each CDR3 protein once. The data show 490,000 or so distinct CDR3 sequences, roughly 45% seen once. Material for sequencing was peripheral blood or thyroid tissue (not recorded which). These receptors all stem from an adult woman with Graves' disease, either hyperthyroidism or ophthalmopathy (not recorded which).

J is TRBJ1-5 and V is TRBV12-3 or TRBV12-4; no firm D call. Trimming removed 7 bases at V and 1 base at J, with 8 bases between. The CDR3 consists of 13 residues. The CDR3 sequence: CASTKVSNQPQHF. In nucleotides, the CDR3 is TGTGCCAGCACCAAAGTAAGCAATCAGCCCCAGCATTTT.

The rearrangement joins TRBV5-1 to TRBJ1-1; TRBD1 aligns across 7 bases. Germline V gene data show CDR1 as SGHRS and CDR2 as YFSETQ. With V trimmed by 4 bases and J by 8 bases, 2 bases remained unmatched. The CDR3 length is 11 residues. The CDR3: CASSADREAFF. The CDR3 bases are TGCGCCAGCAGCGCGGACAGGGAAGCTTTCTTT.

This clonotype was observed a handful of times. V gene TRBV4-2 combines with J gene TRBJ2-2; maybe TRBD2 (6 bases). Germline CDR1 LGHNA, CDR2 YNFKEQ. The germline V and J ends were trimmed by 4 bases and 0 bases, with 15 bases remaining between them. This CDR3 is 17 amino acids long. CDR3: CASSRGVLPPNTGELFF. CDR3 nucleotide sequence: TGTGCCAGCAGCCGGGGGGTCCTGCCCCCGAACACCGGGGAGCTGTTTTTT.

Many counts were recorded for this clonotype. The chain couples TRBV20-1 to TRBJ2-7; a possible D gene is TRBD1 (5 bases). The ends were cut back, 3 bases at V and 0 bases at J, with 9 bases in the middle. The germline gives CDR1 DFQATT, CDR2 SNEGSKA (reference sequence). The CDR3 runs to 13 residues. The DNA of the CDR3 is TGCAGTGCTAGGGGGCCCAGCTCCTACGAGCAGTACTTC. Translated: CSARGPSSYEQYF.

The chain employs TRBV28 and TRBJ2-7; 11 bases match TRBD2. The CDR3 runs 14 residues. The V and J ends lost 8 bases and 6 bases, in that order; junction bases with no gene match: 9. Germline CDR1 MDHEN, CDR2 SYDVKM. DNA of the CDR3: TGTGCCAGCGCAGGCCTAGCGGGAGGACTCGAGCAGTACTTC. It codes for CASAGLAGGLEQYF.

This chain's CDR3 is CAQLLQSEQYF. CDR3 DNA: TGTGCCCAGCTTTTACAGTCCGAGCAGTACTTC. V gene TRBV2 combines with J gene TRBJ2-7, with no clear D. CDR3 length equals 11 residues. The V end lost 11 bases, the J end lost 6 bases, and 14 bases lay between the germline ends. Germline V lookup: CDR1 SNHLY, CDR2 FYNNEI.

This rearrangement joins TRBV5-1 to TRBJ1-2; TRBD1 is a possible D gene (5 bases). The CDR3 covers 15 residues. Trimming stripped 5 bases from V and 3 bases from J, with 17 bases between. Germline loops: CDR1 SGHRS, CDR2 YFSETQ. CDR3 bases: TGCGCCAGCAGATCTCAAGTAGGGGATGACTATGGCTACACCTTC. Amino acids: CASRSQVGDDYGYTF.

This clonotype has a handful of counts. This chain uses TRBV20-1 with TRBJ1-6; maybe TRBD1 (6 bases). Germline V gene lookup returns CDR1 DFQATT and CDR2 SNEGSKA (reference sequence). Trimming removed 0 bases from V and 6 bases from J, with 18 bases in between. The CDR3 is 17 residues long. CDR3 region: CSARERGTGVLNSPLHF. DNA for the CDR3: TGCAGTGCTAGAGAAAGGGGGACGGGGGTCCTTAATTCACCCCTCCACTTT.

This clonotype was seen ten or more times. The V gene is TRBV15, the J gene TRBJ2-7; D not resolved. The CDR3 totals 15 residues. The germline V gene has CDR1 LNHNV and CDR2 YYDKDF (reference sequence). Trimming stripped 1 base from V and 0 bases from J, with 10 bases between. The CDR3 region has the DNA TGTGCCACCAGCAGAGCGTCAGGCGTCTCCTACGAGCAGTACTTC. This translates into CATSRASGVSYEQYF.

This clonotype was picked up a small number of times. This chain connects TRBV2 to TRBJ1-6; 9 bases are shared with TRBD1. The CDR3 runs 14 residues. V trimming: 9 bases; J trimming: 7 bases; junction bases outside the gene matches: 7. The germline V gene encodes CDR1 SNHLY and CDR2 FYNNEI. The CDR3 DNA reads TGTGCCAGTATAAGAGACAGGGGGAATTCACCCCTCCACTTT. This sequence encodes CASIRDRGNSPLHF.

J is TRBJ1-5 and V is TRBV5-6; perhaps TRBD1 as D (5 bases). Germline V gives CDR1 SGHDT, CDR2 YYEEEE. This CDR3 spans 14 amino acids. Trimming shortened V by 3 bases and J by 11 bases, and 18 bases separated the two germline ends. CDR3 in amino acids: CASSSIGGQETQHF. CDR3 DNA: TGTGCCAGCAGCTCCATTGGGGGTCAAGAGACCCAGCATTTT.

The chain combines TRBV5-4 with TRBJ1-6; no firm D call. Looked up from germline, CDR1 is SGHNT and CDR2 is YYREEE (reference sequence). With 0 bases removed from V and 10 bases from J, the gap between germline ends came to 5 bases. The CDR3 is made up of 12 amino acids. The CDR3 spells CASSLDESPLHF. CDR3 nucleotide sequence: TGTGCCAGCAGCTTGGATGAATCACCCCTCCACTTT.

The chain carries TRBV7-9 and TRBJ1-6; 7 bases map to TRBD1. Germline V gene lookup returns CDR1 SEHNR and CDR2 FQNEAQ (reference sequence). The ends lost 10 bases at V and 13 bases at J; junction bases unmatched: 13. CDR3 length equals 13 residues. This CDR3 reads CATGRDSEAPLHF. DNA of the CDR3: TGTGCCACGGGGCGGGACAGCGAAGCGCCCCTCCACTTT.

This clonotype was detected only a few times. The chain has TRBV10-3 and TRBJ1-5; D ambiguous. Trimming pared 4 bases from V and 7 bases from J, leaving 14 bases between. The V gene's germline CDR1 is ENHRY and CDR2 SYGVKD. The CDR3 is 14 residues long. Written as DNA, the CDR3 is TGTGCCATCAGTGGGCATTCGGTCGACCAGCCCCAGCATTTT. Translation: CAISGHSVDQPQHF.

This clonotype was picked up one time. V and J are TRBV29-1 and TRBJ1-5, with 7 bases fitting TRBD1. The CDR3 has 12 amino acids. J gave up 3 bases and V 8 bases, and 4 bases lay outside the gene matches. Germline values: CDR1 SQVTM, CDR2 ANQGSEA. This CDR3 reads CSPGTVNQPQHF. CDR3 nucleotides: TGCAGCCCCGGGACAGTCAATCAGCCCCAGCATTTT.

V gene TRBV20-1 combines with J gene TRBJ1-5; D call uncertain. CDR1 is DFQATT, CDR2 SNEGSKA, per germline (reference sequence). V lost 6 bases to trimming and J lost 6 bases, with 9 bases between them. The CDR3 has 11 amino acids. The CDR3 loop reads CSARSSQPQHF. The CDR3, as DNA: TGCAGTGCCAGGTCGAGTCAGCCCCAGCATTTT.

Only a few counts were recorded for this clonotype. CDR3: CSVEQGHEQYF. The CDR3, as DNA: TGCAGCGTTGAGCAGGGTCACGAGCAGTACTTC. V gene TRBV29-1 combines with J gene TRBJ2-7, with D perhaps TRBD1 (5 bases). The CDR3 is 11 residues long. Germline CDR1 reads SQVTM; CDR2 reads ANQGSEA. Between the trimmed V and J ends, which lost 3 bases and 5 bases, there was a span of 8 bases.

This clonotype has a count of ten or more. The chain carries TRBV7-2 and TRBJ1-4; TRBD1 matches 7 bases. V shed 5 bases and J 5 bases; nucleotides not matched to a gene: 5. This CDR3 spans 14 amino acids. Germline V gene lookup returns CDR1 SGHTA and CDR2 FQGNSA. Here the CDR3 DNA reads TGTGCCAGCAGCCGAAGGACAGGAAATGAAAAACTGTTTTTT. It translates to CASSRRTGNEKLFF.

This sequence joins TRBV19 and TRBJ1-5; TRBD1 might be the D (5 bases). Germline V gene sequence: CDR1 LNHDA, CDR2 SQIVND (reference sequence). This CDR3 is built from 17 residues. V lost 6 bases and J 1 base, leaving 19 bases between the germline ends. In nucleotides, the CDR3 is TGTGCCAGTAGCCAGGGTTTGTTCGGTGTAAGCAATCAGCCCCAGCATTTT. Encoded protein: CASSQGLFGVSNQPQHF.

This clonotype came up a few times. The chain uses TRBV6-5 and TRBJ1-1; a weak D match, TRBD1 (6 bases). Germline V gene lookup returns CDR1 MNHEY and CDR2 SVGAGI. Trimming took off 0 bases at V and 0 bases at J, with 14 bases between the two ends. The CDR3 extends over 17 amino acids. CDR3 nucleotides: TGTGCCAGCAGTTACTCCCTACGGGGGGCTGTGAACACTGAAGCTTTCTTT. It translates to CASSYSLRGAVNTEAFF.

The chain recombines TRBV6-1 with TRBJ1-2; 7 positions match TRBD1. V dropped 4 bases and J dropped 6; count of bases not matched to a gene: 11. CDR3 size: 15 residues. CDR1 and CDR2 from the germline V gene are MNHNS and SASEGT. The CDR3, as DNA: TGTGCCAGCAGTGCCGGGTCCCAGGGGGTTGATGGCTACACCTTC. It translates to CASSAGSQGVDGYTF.

This clonotype was counted only a few times. The chain recombines TRBV20-1 with TRBJ2-7, with D tentatively TRBD1 (6 bases). V lost 6 bases to trimming and J lost 4 bases, with 13 bases between them. Germline-derived CDR1 and CDR2 are DFQATT and SNEGSKA (reference sequence). CDR3 length: 12 amino acids. This CDR3 reads CSAHLQGYEQYF. The CDR3 DNA is TGCAGTGCGCATTTACAGGGATACGAGCAGTACTTC.

The chain has TRBV7-9 and TRBJ1-4, with 7 positions matching TRBD1. The CDR3 runs 15 residues. The J segment lost 7 bases and the V segment lost 6 bases, leaving 11 bases of the junction unmatched. Germline CDR1 reads SEHNR; CDR2 reads FQNEAQ (reference sequence). CDR3 loop: CASSPDRDSREKLFF. For the CDR3, the DNA is TGTGCCAGCAGTCCTGACAGGGATTCTCGTGAAAAACTGTTTTTT.

This clonotype came up many times. The genes are TRBV20-1 and TRBJ1-2; D remains unclear. This CDR3 contains 12 residues. Germline CDR1 and CDR2: DFQATT and SNEGSKA (reference sequence). Trimming took 1 base from V and 0 from J, leaving 3 bases between them. CDR3 nucleotides: TGCAGTGCTAGAGTCTCTAACTATGGCTACACCTTC. Amino acids: CSARVSNYGYTF.

In its sample, this clonotype was seen many times. The DNA of the CDR3 is TGTGCCAGCAGCTTAATTCCCGCGGGACAAGGGAACACCATATATTTT. Translated, it gives CASSLIPAGQGNTIYF. The chain carries TRBV7-2 and TRBJ1-3, with D possibly matching TRBD1 (6 bases). V lost 2 bases and J 7 bases, leaving 18 bases between the germline ends. The germline V gene encodes CDR1 SGHTA and CDR2 FQGNSA. The CDR3 runs 16 residues.